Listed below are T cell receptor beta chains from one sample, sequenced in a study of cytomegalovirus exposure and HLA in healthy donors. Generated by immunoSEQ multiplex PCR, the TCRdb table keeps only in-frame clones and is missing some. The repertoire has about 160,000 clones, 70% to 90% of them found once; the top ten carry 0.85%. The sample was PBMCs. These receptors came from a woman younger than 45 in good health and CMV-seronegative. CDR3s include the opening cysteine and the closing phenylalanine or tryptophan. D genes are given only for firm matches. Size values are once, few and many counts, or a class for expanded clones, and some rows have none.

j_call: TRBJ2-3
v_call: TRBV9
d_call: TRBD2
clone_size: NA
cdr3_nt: TGTGCCAGCAGCCTTTCTAGCGGGAGAACAGATACGCAGTATTTT
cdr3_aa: CASSLSSGRTDTQYF

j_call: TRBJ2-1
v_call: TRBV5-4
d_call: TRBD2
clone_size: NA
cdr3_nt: TGTGCCAGCAGCACCCGTGGTAGCGGGGGACAAAGAGATGAGCAGTTCTTC
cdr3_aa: CASSTRGSGGQRDEQFF

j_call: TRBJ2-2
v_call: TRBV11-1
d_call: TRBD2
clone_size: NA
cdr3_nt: TGTGCCAGCAGCGGATGGACTAGCGGGAGGTTCGGGGAGCTGTTTTTT
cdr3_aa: CASSGWTSGRFGELFF

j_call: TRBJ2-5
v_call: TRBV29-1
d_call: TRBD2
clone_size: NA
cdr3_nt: TGCAGCGTTCGGGACGGGAGGGAGACCCAGTACTTC
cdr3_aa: CSVRDGRETQYF

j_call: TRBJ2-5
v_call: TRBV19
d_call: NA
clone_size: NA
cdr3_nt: TGTGCCAGTAGTACAGGGGTAGAGACCCAGTACTTC
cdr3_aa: CASSTGVETQYF

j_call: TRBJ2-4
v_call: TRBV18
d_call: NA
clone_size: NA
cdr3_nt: TGTGCCAGCTCACCACGATCGGAGTTCCCCAAAAACATTCAGTACTTC
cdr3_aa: CASSPRSEFPKNIQYF

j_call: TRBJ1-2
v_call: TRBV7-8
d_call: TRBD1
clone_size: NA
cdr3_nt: TGTGCCAGCAGCTTATTAGGGGGCGCAGGCTACACCTTC
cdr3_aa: CASSLLGGAGYTF

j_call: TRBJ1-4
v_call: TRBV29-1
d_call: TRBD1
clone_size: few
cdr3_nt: TGCAGCGGACAGGGGGCTGAGGAAAAACTGTTTTTT
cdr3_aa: CSGQGAEEKLFF

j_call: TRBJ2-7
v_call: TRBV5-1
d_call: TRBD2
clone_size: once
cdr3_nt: TGCGCCAGCAGCCCGGGACTAGCGGGAGTCTACGAGCAGTACTTC
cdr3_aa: CASSPGLAGVYEQYF

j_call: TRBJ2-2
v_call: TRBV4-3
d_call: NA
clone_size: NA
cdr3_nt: TGCGCCAGCAGCCAAGAAGGAGGGGTCCCCGGGGAGCTGTTTTTT
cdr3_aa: CASSQEGGVPGELFF